This T cell receptor beta chain was identified during a study of cytomegalovirus exposure and HLA in healthy donors. This PCR relied on a set of 60 Vbeta primers and 13 Jbeta primers. Data came from immunoSEQ multiplex PCR; TCRdb stores just in-frame clones and leaves some out. This sample has about 50,000 clones, with more than 60% found just once. The donors were healthy bone marrow donors. Germline CDR1 SNHLY, CDR2 FYNNEI. CDR3 length equals 17 residues. J gave up 2 bases and V 4 bases, and 11 bases lay outside the gene matches. Study-wide results and caveats: Among immune exposure information, only CMV serostatus was available. Reports state that TCR beta sequences accurately predicted most subjects' HLA-A and HLA-B alleles.

Regarding this clone: Its antigen is unidentified.

The sample taken for sequencing was PBMCs. The sequence came from a woman in her 40s in good health and CMV-seropositive. This chain connects TRBV2 to TRBJ1-5; 7 bases align to TRBD1. CDR3 loop: CASSGRGGAMGNQPQHF. As DNA, the CDR3 is TGTGCCAGCAGTGGGCGAGGGGGCGCGATGGGCAATCAGCCCCAGCATTTT.